Reported below is one T cell receptor beta chain. Its cognate antigen is unknown. These data are taken from a study of shared clonotypes between healthy human individuals. The naive CD8 fraction comprised CD45RO-negative cells positively selected for CCR7 and excluded terminally differentiated effector memory CD45RA+ cells. Unmatched junction bases numbered 19, after V lost 0 bases and J lost 6 bases. Germline CDR1 SQVTM, CDR2 ANQGSEA. The CDR3 is 18 amino acids. Study-wide findings and caveats: Approximately 4.5% was the fraction of naive CD4 clonotypes found shared across a few donors.

Sequencing was performed with immunoSEQ multiplex PCR; in TCRdb, only in-frame clones are kept and a portion is missing. The sample shows roughly 890,000 clones, about 91% of them seen only once. The TCR originated in a man younger than 40 in good health. This chain connects TRBV29-1 to TRBJ1-2; 7 bases map to TRBD1. Material for sequencing was naive CD8+ T cells sorted from blood. CDR3 in amino acids: CSVEDRGSQGEPGDGYTF. The CDR3 DNA is TGCAGCGTTGAAGATCGGGGTAGCCAGGGGGAGCCTGGGGATGGCTACACCTTC.